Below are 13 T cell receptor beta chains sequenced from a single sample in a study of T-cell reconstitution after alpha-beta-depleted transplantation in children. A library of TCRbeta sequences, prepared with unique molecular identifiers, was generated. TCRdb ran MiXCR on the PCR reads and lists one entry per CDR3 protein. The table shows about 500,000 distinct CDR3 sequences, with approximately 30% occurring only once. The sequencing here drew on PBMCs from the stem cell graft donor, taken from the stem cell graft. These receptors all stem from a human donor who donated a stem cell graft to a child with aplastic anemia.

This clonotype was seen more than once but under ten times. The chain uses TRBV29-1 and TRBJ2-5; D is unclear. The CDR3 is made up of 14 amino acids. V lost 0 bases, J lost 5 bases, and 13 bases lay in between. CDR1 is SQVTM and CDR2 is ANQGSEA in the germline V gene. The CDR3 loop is CSVEDRVSRETQYF. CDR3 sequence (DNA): TGCAGCGTTGAAGATCGAGTTAGCAGGGAGACCCAGTACTTC.

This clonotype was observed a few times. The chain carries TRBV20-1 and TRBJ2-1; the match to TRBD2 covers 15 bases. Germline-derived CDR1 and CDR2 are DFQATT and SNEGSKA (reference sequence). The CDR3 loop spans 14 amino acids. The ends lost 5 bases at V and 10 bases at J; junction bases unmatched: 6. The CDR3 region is CSAEGLAGGSEQFF. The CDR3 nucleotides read TGCAGTGCTGAGGGACTAGCGGGAGGCTCGGAGCAGTTCTTC.

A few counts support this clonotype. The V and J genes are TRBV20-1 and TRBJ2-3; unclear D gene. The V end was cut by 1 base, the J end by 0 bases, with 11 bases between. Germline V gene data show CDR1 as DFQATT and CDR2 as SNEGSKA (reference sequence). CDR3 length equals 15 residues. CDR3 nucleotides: TGCAGTGCTAGAGTTAGGATGTACAGCACAGATACGCAGTATTTT. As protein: CSARVRMYSTDTQYF.

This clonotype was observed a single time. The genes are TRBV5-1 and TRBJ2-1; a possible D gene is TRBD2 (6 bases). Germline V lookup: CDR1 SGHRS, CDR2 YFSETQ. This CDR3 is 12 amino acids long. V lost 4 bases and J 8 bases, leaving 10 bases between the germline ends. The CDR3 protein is CASSLTSYEQFF. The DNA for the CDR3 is TGCGCCAGCAGCCTAACTAGCTATGAGCAGTTCTTC.

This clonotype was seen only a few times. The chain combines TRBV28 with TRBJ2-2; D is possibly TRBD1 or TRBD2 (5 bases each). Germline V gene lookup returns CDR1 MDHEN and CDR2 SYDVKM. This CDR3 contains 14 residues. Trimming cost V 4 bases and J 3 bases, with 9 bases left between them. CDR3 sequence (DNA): TGTGCCAGCAGTTCGTTGGGGGACACCGGGGAGCTGTTTTTT. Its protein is CASSSLGDTGELFF.

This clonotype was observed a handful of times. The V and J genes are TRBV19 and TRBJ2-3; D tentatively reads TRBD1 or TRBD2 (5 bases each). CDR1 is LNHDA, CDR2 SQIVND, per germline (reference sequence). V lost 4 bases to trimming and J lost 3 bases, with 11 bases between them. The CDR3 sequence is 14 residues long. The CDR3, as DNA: TGTGCCAGTAGTACTGGGGACCTAACAGATACGCAGTATTTT. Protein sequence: CASSTGDLTDTQYF.

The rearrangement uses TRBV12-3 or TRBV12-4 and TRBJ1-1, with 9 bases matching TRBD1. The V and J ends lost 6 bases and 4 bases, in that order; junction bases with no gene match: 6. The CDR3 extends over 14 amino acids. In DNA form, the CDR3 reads TGTGCCAGCAGCGGACAGGGGCTTCCCACTGAAGCTTTCTTT. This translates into CASSGQGLPTEAFF.

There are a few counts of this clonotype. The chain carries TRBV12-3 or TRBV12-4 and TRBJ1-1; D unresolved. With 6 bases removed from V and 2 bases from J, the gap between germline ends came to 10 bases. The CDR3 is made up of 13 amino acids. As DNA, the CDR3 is TGTGCCAGCAGCCTTTGGCCCAACACTGAAGCTTTCTTT. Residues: CASSLWPNTEAFF.

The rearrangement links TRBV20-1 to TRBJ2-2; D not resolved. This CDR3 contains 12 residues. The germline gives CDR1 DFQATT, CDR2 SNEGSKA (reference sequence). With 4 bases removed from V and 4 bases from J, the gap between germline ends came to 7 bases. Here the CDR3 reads CSAIVGTGELFF. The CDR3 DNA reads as TGCAGTGCTATAGTCGGCACCGGGGAGCTGTTTTTT.

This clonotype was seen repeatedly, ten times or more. CDR3 protein: CASSAGRNYGYTF. CDR3 bases: TGTGCCAGTTCCGCCGGGCGAAACTATGGCTACACCTTC. The chain joins TRBV19 to TRBJ1-2, with D hard to call. V was cut by 8 bases and J by 2 bases, with 12 bases left in between. The CDR3 runs to 13 residues. Germline V gives CDR1 LNHDA, CDR2 SQIVND (reference sequence).

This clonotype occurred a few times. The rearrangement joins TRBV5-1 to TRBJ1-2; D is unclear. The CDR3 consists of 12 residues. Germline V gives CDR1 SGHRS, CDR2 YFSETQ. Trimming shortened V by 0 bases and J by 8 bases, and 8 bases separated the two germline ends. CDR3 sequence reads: CASSLDLSGYTF. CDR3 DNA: TGCGCCAGCAGCTTGGATCTGTCCGGCTACACCTTC.

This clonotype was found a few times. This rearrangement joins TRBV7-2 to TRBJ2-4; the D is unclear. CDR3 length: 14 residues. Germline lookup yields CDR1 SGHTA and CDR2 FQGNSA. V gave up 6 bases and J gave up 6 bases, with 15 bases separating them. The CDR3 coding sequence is TGTGCCAGCAGGCTAATCGACTTGGGAAACATTCAGTACTTC. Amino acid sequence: CASRLIDLGNIQYF.

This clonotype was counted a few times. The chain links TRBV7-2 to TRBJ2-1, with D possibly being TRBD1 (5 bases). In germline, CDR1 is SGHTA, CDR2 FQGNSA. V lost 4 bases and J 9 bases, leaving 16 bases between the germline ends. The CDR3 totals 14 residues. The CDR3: CASSSSRVRSEQFF. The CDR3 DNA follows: TGTGCCAGCAGCTCCAGCAGGGTCAGGAGTGAGCAGTTCTTC.